The 20 T cell receptor beta chains reported below all come from one sample, sequenced in a study of B cell selection in AIRE deficiency. Profiling relied on immunoSEQ multiplex PCR, and the TCRdb table lists in-frame clones only, not all of them. The sample consists of tens of thousands of clones, around nine tenths of them appearing once. Regulatory T cells were sorted as CD4+CD25hiCD127low/negative. The specimen sequenced was CD4+CD25+ Tregs sorted from PBMCs. The receptors were gathered from a human donor in good health.

The chain employs TRBV19 and TRBJ1-5; 8 nucleotides align to TRBD1. This CDR3 contains 21 residues. In germline, CDR1 is LNHDA, CDR2 SQIVND (reference sequence). V lost 4 bases to trimming and J lost 5 bases; unmatched junction nucleotides: 25. CDR3 DNA sequence: TGTGCCAGTAGTACCATCCTTTGGACAGGGATACGACCTAGCTTTCATCAGCCCCAGCATTTT. This encodes CASSTILWTGIRPSFHQPQHF.

This chain uses TRBV7-2 with TRBJ2-1; 7 positions match TRBD1. The ends lost 1 base at V and 6 bases at J; junction bases unmatched: 12. The CDR3 consists of 17 residues. Germline values: CDR1 SGHTA, CDR2 FQGNSA. CDR3 nucleotide sequence: TGTGCCAGCAGCTTAGTCCCAAGGGGGCAGCTGCGCAATGAGCAGTTCTTC. Protein product: CASSLVPRGQLRNEQFF.

This chain joins TRBV19 and TRBJ1-5; D gene ambiguous. The CDR3 totals 15 residues. V gave up 1 base and J gave up 0 bases, with 7 bases separating them. The germline CDR1 and CDR2 sequences are LNHDA and SQIVND (reference sequence). The CDR3 nucleotides are TGTGCCAGTAGTATAGGGAGATATAGCAATCAGCCCCAGCATTTT. This sequence encodes CASSIGRYSNQPQHF.

This chain links TRBV27 with TRBJ2-5, with a tentative D call TRBD1 (6 bases). Germline CDR1 MNHEY, CDR2 SMNVEV (reference sequence). The germline V and J ends were trimmed by 2 bases and 3 bases, with 13 bases remaining between them. The CDR3 is 15 amino acids. CDR3 sequence reads: CASSLLRDTKETQYF. The CDR3 nucleotides read TGTGCCAGCAGTTTACTCAGGGACACTAAAGAGACCCAGTACTTC.

This rearrangement joins TRBV19 to TRBJ2-3; perhaps TRBD2 as D (5 bases). Trimming took 5 bases from V and 1 from J, leaving 10 bases between them. Germline CDR1 reads LNHDA; CDR2 reads SQIVND (reference sequence). The CDR3 runs 14 residues. Here the CDR3 reads CASSPRSGTDTQYF. The CDR3, as DNA: TGTGCCAGTAGTCCACGTAGCGGCACAGATACGCAGTATTTT.

The CDR3 loop reads CASSSGTHYEQFF. CDR3 in DNA: TGTGCCAGTAGTTCCGGGACCCATTATGAGCAGTTCTTC. The chain employs TRBV19 and TRBJ2-1; D is possibly TRBD1 or TRBD2 (5 bases each). Germline V gene sequence: CDR1 LNHDA, CDR2 SQIVND (reference sequence). With 5 bases removed from V and 8 bases from J, the gap between germline ends came to 13 bases. The CDR3 extends over 13 amino acids.

V usage is TRBV7-2 and J usage is TRBJ2-7, with TRBD2 matching 10 bases. CDR1 and CDR2 (germline): SGHTA, FQGNSA. The J segment lost 5 bases and the V segment lost 1 base, leaving 8 bases of the junction unmatched. This CDR3 has 16 amino acids. CDR3 sequence reads: CASSLGASGGVHEQYF. CDR3 in DNA: TGTGCCAGCAGCTTAGGGGCTAGCGGGGGTGTCCACGAGCAGTACTTC. Variable domain in full (rest from reference TRBV7-2 and TRBJ2-7): GAGVSQSPSNKVTEKGKDVELRCDPISGHTALYWYRQSLGQGLEFLIYFQGNSAPDKSGLPSDRFSAERTGGSVSTLTIQRTQQEDSAVYLCASSLGASGGVHEQYFGPGTRLTVT.

V is TRBV28 and J is TRBJ1-1, with 8 bases matching TRBD1. Germline trimming cut 4 bases from V and 4 bases from J; bases unmatched to any gene: 8. Looked up from germline, CDR1 is MDHEN and CDR2 is SYDVKM. This CDR3 is 15 amino acids long. CDR3 coding DNA: TGTGCCAGCAGTTCGTTTTTTACAGGGGGCACTGAAGCTTTCTTT. Translated: CASSSFFTGGTEAFF.

The CDR3 spells CASSSVADTRTDTQYF. For the CDR3, the DNA is TGTGCCAGCAGTTCCGTAGCGGACACACGCACAGATACGCAGTATTTT. The rearrangement links TRBV27 to TRBJ2-3; the D gene is possibly TRBD2 (6 bases). CDR1 is MNHEY and CDR2 is SMNVEV in the germline V gene (reference sequence). This CDR3 has 16 residues. The ends were cut back, 4 bases at V and 1 base at J, with 15 bases in the middle.

This chain joins TRBV5-4 and TRBJ1-4, with D uncertain. Per the germline V gene, CDR1 is SGHNT and CDR2 is YYREEE (reference sequence). Trimming pared 4 bases from V and 4 bases from J, leaving 8 bases between. The CDR3 spans 13 residues. The CDR3, as DNA: TGTGCCAGCAGCCACCAGGTTAATGAAAAACTGTTTTTT. This translates into CASSHQVNEKLFF.

The CDR3 DNA is TGTGCCACCAGCAGAGTGGGGGGCACTGAAGCTTTCTTT. Its protein product is CATSRVGGTEAFF. The chain carries TRBV15 and TRBJ1-1; a possible D gene is TRBD1 (5 bases). V lost 1 base and J 4 bases, leaving 7 bases between the germline ends. Germline values: CDR1 LNHNV, CDR2 YYDKDF (reference sequence). The CDR3 loop spans 13 amino acids.

The chain combines TRBV7-6 with TRBJ2-1; 12 nucleotides match TRBD2. CDR3 length: 16 residues. The junction had 5 bases not matched to a gene; V was cut back by 0 bases and J by 8 bases. Per the germline V gene, CDR1 is SGHVS and CDR2 is FNYEAQ. The CDR3 DNA reads as TGTGCCAGCAGCTTAGCTCCTAGCGGGGGGGCTGATGAGCAGTTCTTC. Its translation is CASSLAPSGGADEQFF.

This chain uses TRBV29-1 with TRBJ2-6; TRBD1 aligns across 10 bases. This CDR3 has 15 amino acids. Trimming cost V 6 bases and J 0 bases; bases outside gene matches: 2. Per germline, CDR1 SQVTM and CDR2 ANQGSEA. This CDR3 is CSVTGGPSGANVLTF. The CDR3 DNA is TGCAGCGTGACAGGGGGCCCCTCTGGGGCCAACGTCCTGACTTTC.

The chain couples TRBV6-6 to TRBJ1-1; D gene uncertain. This CDR3 is built from 13 residues. V was trimmed by 0 bases and J by 1 base, leaving 3 bases between them. Germline lookup yields CDR1 MNHNY and CDR2 SVGAGI (reference sequence). CDR3 coding DNA: TGTGCCAGCAGTTACTCGAAGAACACTGAAGCTTTCTTT. This translates into CASSYSKNTEAFF.

This clone appeared once. The chain uses TRBV11-3 and TRBJ1-1; D is possibly TRBD1 (5 bases). There are 14 residues in the CDR3. Trimming pared 1 base from V and 4 bases from J, leaving 10 bases between. Germline CDR1 and CDR2: SGHNT and YENEEA. CDR3 amino acids: CASSLGAGSTEAFF. DNA of the CDR3: TGTGCCAGCAGCTTAGGGGCAGGGAGCACTGAAGCTTTCTTT.

This rearrangement joins TRBV11-1 to TRBJ1-1; the D gene is possibly TRBD1 (6 bases). CDR3 size: 15 residues. Trimming took 4 bases from V and 1 from J, leaving 13 bases between them. Germline V lookup: CDR1 SGHAT, CDR2 FQDESV (reference sequence). The CDR3 DNA sequence: TGTGCCAGCAGCTACGACAGGATTTCGAACACTGAAGCTTTCTTT. This gives the protein CASSYDRISNTEAFF.

The chain carries TRBV7-9 and TRBJ2-3; tentative D call: TRBD2 (6 bases). This CDR3 spans 16 amino acids. V lost 0 bases and J lost 2, with 12 bases in between. Germline CDR1 SEHNR, CDR2 FQNEAQ (reference sequence). The CDR3, as DNA: TGTGCCAGCAGCTTAGCGCGGCTAGCGCCCACAGATACGCAGTATTTT. This gives the protein CASSLARLAPTDTQYF.

The chain combines TRBV2 with TRBJ1-2, with 8 bases fitting TRBD1. The CDR3 spans 13 residues. Germline trimming cut 5 bases from V and 5 bases from J; bases unmatched to any gene: 4. Per germline, CDR1 SNHLY and CDR2 FYNNEI. The chain's CDR3 is CASSTGQVYGYTF. CDR3 in DNA: TGTGCCAGCAGTACGGGACAGGTTTATGGCTACACCTTC.

In its sample, this clone was seen once. The chain combines TRBV30 with TRBJ1-4; D call uncertain. This CDR3 region has 15 residues. The V end lost 2 bases, the J end lost 1 base, and 11 bases lay between the germline ends. The germline gives CDR1 GTSNPN, CDR2 SVGIG (reference sequence). The CDR3 here is CAWSTPGGTNEKLFF. The CDR3 DNA is TGTGCCTGGAGTACTCCAGGTGGAACTAATGAAAAACTGTTTTTT.

The chain combines TRBV7-2 with TRBJ2-2, with TRBD1 matching 10 bases. The ends lost 6 bases at V and 6 bases at J; junction bases unmatched: 7. The CDR3 is 15 amino acids. The germline V gene encodes CDR1 SGHTA and CDR2 FQGNSA. Here the CDR3 reads CASRVDRGWSGELFF. Here the CDR3 DNA reads TGTGCCAGCAGGGTGGACAGGGGGTGGTCCGGGGAGCTGTTTTTT. Filled out from reference TRBV7-2 and TRBJ2-2, the complete variable domain reads GAGVSQSPSNKVTEKGKDVELRCDPISGHTALYWYRQSLGQGLEFLIYFQGNSAPDKSGLPSDRFSAERTGGSVSTLTIQRTQQEDSAVYLCASRVDRGWSGELFFGEGSRLTVL.